This TCR beta chain was sequenced for a study of blood T cell repertoires in COVID-19. Study information: Samples taken during acute and convalescent COVID-19 were collected in the United States, Italy and Spain. In each case, the material was cDNA or gDNA derived from T cells, B-cell-depleted T cells, or PBMCs.

CDR3 size: 18 residues. V was clipped by 2 bases and J by 2 bases; unmatched bases: 8. In germline, CDR1 is LNHDA, CDR2 SQIVND (reference sequence). Per the authors' pipeline: Amplification from reference gene primers served as the basis for estimated nucleated cell counts. TCRdb's table, derived via immunoSEQ multiplex PCR, lists solely in-frame clones and lacks some. The V and J calls and clone size are taken from that table; D and trimming were inferred from the DNA. The table has around 40,000 clones, 65% to 90% seen once. The sequence was collected from a human donor in a cohort sampled during active COVID-19. The chain recombines TRBV19 with TRBJ2-1, with 11 bases fitting TRBD2. Sequencing used peripheral blood. The CDR3 DNA follows: TGTGCCAGTAGTATAACTAGCGGGAGTACTGGCCCCTACAATGAGCAGTTCTTC. This gives the protein CASSITSGSTGPYNEQFF.